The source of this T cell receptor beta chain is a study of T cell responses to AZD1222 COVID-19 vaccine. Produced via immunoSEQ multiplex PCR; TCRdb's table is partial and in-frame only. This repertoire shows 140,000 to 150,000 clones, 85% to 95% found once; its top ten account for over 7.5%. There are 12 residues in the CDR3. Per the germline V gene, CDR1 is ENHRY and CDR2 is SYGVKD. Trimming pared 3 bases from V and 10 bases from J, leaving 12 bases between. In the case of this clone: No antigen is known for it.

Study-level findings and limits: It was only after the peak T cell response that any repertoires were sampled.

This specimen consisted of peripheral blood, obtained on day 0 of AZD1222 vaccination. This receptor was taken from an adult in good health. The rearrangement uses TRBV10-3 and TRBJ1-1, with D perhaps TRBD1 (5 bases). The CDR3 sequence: CAISDDSTPAFF. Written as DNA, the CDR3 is TGTGCCATCAGTGATGACAGTACCCCAGCTTTCTTT.